A single T cell receptor beta chain is shown here with its context. This clonotype was observed many times. Its antigen specificity is not known. Per-base qualities were not stored, and no clone one base away is much larger. This entry is derived from a study of T-cell reconstitution after alpha-beta-depleted transplantation in children (dated by TCRdb to the mid-2010s). Regarding the research as a whole: Using TCR repertoire profiling, the study followed T-cell immune reconstitution in a quantitative way in children after TCRalphabeta/CD19-depleted allogeneic hematopoietic cell transplantation.

In the germline V gene (reference sequence), CDR1 corresponds to DFQATT and CDR2 to SNEGSKA. The CDR3, from cysteine to phenylalanine, totals 13 residues. Only CDR3 DNA is held: 39 bases, read in frame from base 1. V and J are truncated by 3 bases and 0 bases respectively, leaving an intervening sequence of 9 bases. The library came from PCR. These reads were obtained on an Illumina HiSeq 2500. TCR libraries were prepared with molecular barcoding, using unique molecular identifiers to normalize TCRbeta repertoire quantification. TCRdb reworked the public reads: Q25 trimming with fastp, MiXCR clone assembly, productive beta chains retained. Each entry merges the rows of one CDR3 protein and shows their most common DNA and genes. The sample records almost 400,000 distinct CDR3 sequences, around 20% of which are singletons. Together, the top ten hold 3.8% of the sample.

The rearrangement joined TRBV20-1 to TRBJ2-7, with no confident D gene call. The receptor comes from a human donor who donated a stem cell graft to a child with acute myeloid leukemia. The specimen comprised PBMCs from the stem cell graft donor, sampled from the stem cell graft. The sequence in DNA is TGCAGTGCTAGCGGGTACTTCTCCTACGAGCAGTACTTC. Its protein is CSASGYFSYEQYF.